A single sample gave rise to the 32 T cell receptor beta chains below, sequenced in a study of neoadjuvant nivolumab and ipilimumab in lung cancer. The method was immunoSEQ multiplex PCR; TCRdb's version includes in-frame clones alone and lacks a portion of them. The data contain tens of thousands of clones, 82% of them singletons. The sequences come from peripheral blood, collected before neoadjuvant nivolumab, alone or with ipilimumab. Receptors were obtained from an adult with non-small cell lung cancer.

The chain couples TRBV27 to TRBJ1-1, with 7 bases that match TRBD1. The CDR3 consists of 15 residues. V was pared by 4 bases and J by 1 base, with 6 bases of the junction left unmatched. Per germline, CDR1 MNHEY and CDR2 SMNVEV (reference sequence). CDR3 DNA sequence: TGTGCCAGCAGTTGGGCAGGGGGTTCGAACACTGAAGCTTTCTTT. Its protein product is CASSWAGGSNTEAFF.

The chain has TRBV28 and TRBJ2-7; 13 bases line up with TRBD2. The CDR3 contains 15 residues. Germline V gives CDR1 MDHEN, CDR2 SYDVKM. Losses at the gene ends were 7 bases for V and 6 bases for J; bases not matched to a gene: 9. CDR3 nucleotides: TGTGCCAGCACACGGGGACTAGCGGGACCTCGCGAGCAGTACTTC. It codes for CASTRGLAGPREQYF.

The chain employs TRBV6-1 and TRBJ2-7, with 10 bases lining up with TRBD2. Trimming cost V 6 bases and J 2 bases; bases outside gene matches: 4. The CDR3 runs to 14 residues. Germline lookup yields CDR1 MNHNS and CDR2 SASEGT. As DNA, the CDR3 is TGTGCCAGCAGCGCCGGGACTAGCGCCTACGAGCAGTACTTC. Translation: CASSAGTSAYEQYF.

V gene TRBV25-1 combines with J gene TRBJ2-7, with D perhaps assigned TRBD1 or TRBD2 (8 bases each). The length of the CDR3 is 16 residues. From germline, CDR1 is MGHDK and CDR2 SYGVNS. Trimming shortened V by 7 bases and J by 3 bases, and 22 bases separated the two germline ends. CDR3 coding DNA: TGTGCCAGCACCGGGAGGGGGGGACAGGACCACTACGAGCAGTACTTC. This sequence encodes CASTGRGGQDHYEQYF.

Note on this clone: Other DNA sequences in this sample translate to the same CDR3. The genes are TRBV9 and TRBJ2-3; no clear D. Trimming took off 2 bases at V and 0 bases at J, with 10 bases between the two ends. The germline V gene has CDR1 SGDLS and CDR2 YYNGEE. This CDR3 is built from 15 residues. CDR3 amino acids: CASSVWTSSTDTQYF. The DNA for the CDR3 is TGTGCCAGCAGCGTCTGGACGAGTAGCACAGATACGCAGTATTTT.

This sequence joins TRBV5-4 and TRBJ2-7; TRBD2 agrees at 14 bases. V was pared by 4 bases and J by 4 bases, with 10 bases of the junction left unmatched. CDR1 and CDR2 (germline): SGHNT, YYREEE (reference sequence). The length of the CDR3 is 17 residues. The CDR3 sequence: CASSMETSGRASYEQYF. The CDR3 region has the DNA TGTGCCAGCAGCATGGAGACTAGCGGGAGGGCCTCGTACGAGCAGTACTTC. The full variable domain, in which reference TRBV5-4 and TRBJ2-7 provide the parts outside the CDR3, is ETGVTQSPTHLIKTRGQQVTLRCSSQSGHNTVSWYQQALGQGPQFIFQYYREEENGRGNFPPRFSGLQFPNYSSELNVNALELDDSALYLCASSMETSGRASYEQYFGPGTRLTVT.

This clone was recorded once. The chain carries TRBV5-6 and TRBJ2-5; the D is unclear. Trimming removed 1 base from V and 2 bases from J, with 9 bases in between. The CDR3 is 14 amino acids. Germline V CDR1 and CDR2: SGHDT, YYEEEE. The CDR3 loop reads CASSLYSVQETQYF. The CDR3 bases are TGTGCCAGCAGCTTGTACAGTGTACAAGAGACCCAGTACTTC.

The CDR3, as DNA: TGCGCCAGCAGCTTGGGTGTCTCAGAGACCCAGTACTTC. It translates to CASSLGVSETQYF. The J gene is TRBJ2-5, the V gene TRBV5-1, with no clear D. CDR1 is SGHRS and CDR2 is YFSETQ in the germline V gene. Trimming stripped 0 bases from V and 4 bases from J, with 7 bases between. The CDR3 sequence is 13 residues long. Full variable domain (outside the CDR3, taken from reference TRBV5-1 and TRBJ2-5): KAGVTQTPRYLIKTRGQQVTLSCSPISGHRSVSWYQQTPGQGLQFLFEYFSETQRNKGNFPGRFSGRQFSNSRSEMNVSTLELGDSALYLCASSLGVSETQYFGPGTRLLVL.

This clone ranks as medium-sized. V gene TRBV5-4 combines with J gene TRBJ2-1, with a weak D call TRBD2 (6 bases). Germline CDR1 reads SGHNT; CDR2 reads YYREEE (reference sequence). The length of the CDR3 is 15 residues. The V end lost 5 bases, the J end lost 8 bases, and 20 bases lay between the germline ends. Here the CDR3 DNA reads TGTGCCAGCAGGGAGGGAACTAGCTCGGTCGATGAGCAGTTCTTC. Amino acid sequence: CASREGTSSVDEQFF.

The chain uses TRBV29-1 and TRBJ1-4, with D perhaps TRBD1 (6 bases). V shed 4 bases and J shed 7 bases, with 13 bases lying between them. Germline CDR1 SQVTM, CDR2 ANQGSEA. CDR3 length: 13 residues. CDR3 nucleotides: TGCAGCGTTGGAGGGGGTGAAAGTGAAAAACTGTTTTTT. Residues: CSVGGGESEKLFF.

The chain recombines TRBV7-9 with TRBJ1-1; D gene ambiguous. Germline assignment: CDR1 SEHNR and CDR2 FQNEAQ (reference sequence). V lost 3 bases and J lost 3, with 8 bases in between. The CDR3 consists of 13 residues. CDR3 region: CASSFGPDTEAFF. The DNA for the CDR3 is TGTGCCAGCAGCTTCGGGCCTGACACTGAAGCTTTCTTT.

CDR3 residues: CASSLERRLYYGYTF. CDR3 nucleotides: TGTGCCAGCAGCTTAGAACGCCGCTTGTACTATGGCTACACCTTC. The chain joins TRBV11-3 to TRBJ1-2; D is undetermined. CDR3 size: 15 residues. Trimming took 0 bases from V and 3 from J, leaving 11 bases between them. Germline CDR1 SGHNT, CDR2 YENEEA. The full variable domain, with the rest looked up from reference TRBV11-3 and TRBJ1-2, is EAGVVQSPRYKIIEKKQPVAFWCNPISGHNTLYWYLQNLGQGPELLIRYENEEAVDDSQLPKDRFSAERLKGVDSTLKIQPAELGDSAVYLCASSLERRLYYGYTFGSGTRLTVV.

This rearrangement joins TRBV9 to TRBJ2-5, with D perhaps TRBD2 (5 bases). CDR1 is SGDLS, CDR2 YYNGEE, per germline. With 4 bases removed from V and 0 bases from J, the gap between germline ends came to 7 bases. The CDR3 runs 13 residues. The CDR3 region is CASSRGYQETQYF. DNA for the CDR3: TGTGCCAGCAGCCGGGGATACCAAGAGACCCAGTACTTC.

This clone was detected only once. The chain couples TRBV9 to TRBJ2-1; D might be TRBD2 (5 bases). The CDR3 is 17 amino acids. Germline CDR1 reads SGDLS; CDR2 reads YYNGEE. The V and J ends lost 0 bases and 1 base respectively, with 14 bases between them. The CDR3 spells CASSVEASTFSYNEQFF. As DNA, the CDR3 is TGTGCCAGCAGCGTAGAAGCTAGCACCTTTTCCTACAATGAGCAGTTCTTC.

The chain has TRBV7-9 and TRBJ2-3; a possible D gene is TRBD2 (6 bases). Germline V gene lookup returns CDR1 SEHNR and CDR2 FQNEAQ (reference sequence). Trimming shortened V by 4 bases and J by 1 base, and 12 bases separated the two germline ends. CDR3 length equals 15 residues. As DNA, the CDR3 is TGTGCCAGCAGCTCCCGACTAGAAGGCACAGATACGCAGTATTTT. Its protein product is CASSSRLEGTDTQYF.

This rearrangement joins TRBV4-2 to TRBJ1-1; maybe TRBD1 (5 bases). The CDR3 loop spans 14 amino acids. Trimming shortened V by 4 bases and J by 7 bases, and 16 bases separated the two germline ends. Looked up from germline, CDR1 is LGHNA and CDR2 is YNFKEQ. CDR3 sequence: CASSPFEGKLEAFF. As DNA, the CDR3 is TGTGCCAGCAGCCCCTTTGAGGGGAAGCTTGAAGCTTTCTTT.

This clone was observed a handful of times. The genes are TRBV18 and TRBJ1-2; 7 nucleotides match TRBD1. V gave up 3 bases and J gave up 4 bases; unmatched junction bases: 11. This CDR3 spans 16 amino acids. Germline assignment: CDR1 KGHSH and CDR2 LQKENI. CDR3 in DNA: TGTGCCAGCTCACCGTACCGGGAAGGGGGCATCTATGGCTACACCTTC. It encodes CASSPYREGGIYGYTF.

V usage is TRBV18 and J usage is TRBJ2-7, with 14 nucleotides matching TRBD2. Trimming took 2 bases from V and 8 from J; bases not matched to a gene: 11. Germline V lookup: CDR1 KGHSH, CDR2 LQKENI. The CDR3 is 17 amino acids. The CDR3 DNA is TGTGCCAGCTCACCAACTCCGGGACTAGCGGGAGATCTCAAGCAGTACTTC. It yields the protein CASSPTPGLAGDLKQYF.

The chain links TRBV6-6 to TRBJ2-7; D not certain. Trimming shortened V by 2 bases and J by 0 bases, and 11 bases separated the two germline ends. Germline V CDR1 and CDR2: MNHNY, SVGAGI (reference sequence). This CDR3 is built from 15 residues. The chain's CDR3 is CASSYPQPLSYEQYF. For the CDR3, the DNA is TGTGCCAGCAGTTACCCGCAGCCCCTCTCCTACGAGCAGTACTTC.

V usage is TRBV7-9 and J usage is TRBJ2-7; D is possibly TRBD1 (6 bases). Trimming shortened V by 5 bases and J by 2 bases, and 13 bases separated the two germline ends. Germline loops: CDR1 SEHNR, CDR2 FQNEAQ (reference sequence). The CDR3 covers 14 residues. CDR3 bases: TGTGCCAGCAGCCACCAGGGGCGCGCCTACGAGCAGTACTTC. This encodes CASSHQGRAYEQYF.

The rearrangement links TRBV4-1 to TRBJ2-1, with 9 bases lining up with TRBD2. Germline assignment: CDR1 MGHRA and CDR2 YSYEKL. This CDR3 has 15 amino acids. Losses at the gene ends were 6 bases for V and 0 bases for J; bases not matched to a gene: 3. CDR3 nucleotides: TGCGCCAGCAGAGATAGCGGGAGCTCCTACAATGAGCAGTTCTTC. Encoded protein: CASRDSGSSYNEQFF.

V is TRBV30 and J is TRBJ1-1, with D tentatively TRBD1 (5 bases). V lost 4 bases and J lost 9, with 15 bases in between. CDR3 size: 12 residues. Germline loops: CDR1 GTSNPN, CDR2 SVGIG (reference sequence). CDR3 region: CAWNRQNTQAFF. For the CDR3, the DNA is TGTGCCTGGAACCGACAGAATACCCAAGCTTTCTTT.

This chain joins TRBV19 and TRBJ1-2; 7 bases are shared with TRBD1. The CDR3 contains 13 residues. Germline CDR1 and CDR2: LNHDA and SQIVND (reference sequence). After removal of 4 bases from V and 4 bases from J, the junction contained 3 bases not matched to a gene. The CDR3 reads CASSTGTVYGYTF. Here the CDR3 DNA reads TGTGCCAGTAGTACCGGGACAGTCTATGGCTACACCTTC.

In this sample, this clone turned up a few times. This sequence joins TRBV29-1 and TRBJ2-7; 10 bases match TRBD2. The CDR3 has 13 residues. Trimming at V came to 6 bases and at J to 6 bases, leaving 8 bases not matched to a gene. Germline V CDR1 and CDR2: SQVTM, ANQGSEA. CDR3 region: CSVGASGRAEQYF. In DNA, the CDR3 is TGCAGCGTCGGGGCCAGCGGGAGGGCCGAGCAGTACTTC.

V is TRBV28 and J is TRBJ1-1; no clear D. Germline-derived CDR1 and CDR2 are MDHEN and SYDVKM. This CDR3 region has 14 residues. Trimming shortened V by 5 bases and J by 1 base, and 11 bases separated the two germline ends. This CDR3 reads CASSEMVQNTEAFF. The CDR3 bases are TGTGCCAGCAGTGAAATGGTCCAGAACACTGAAGCTTTCTTT. The full variable domain, completed using reference TRBV28 and TRBJ1-1, is DVKVTQSSRYLVKRTGEKVFLECVQDMDHENMFWYRQDPGLGLRLIYFSYDVKMKEKGDIPEGYSVSREKKERFSLILESASTNQTSMYLCASSEMVQNTEAFFGQGTRLTVV.

The chain combines TRBV7-2 with TRBJ2-5, with TRBD2 matching 12 bases. Germline lookup yields CDR1 SGHTA and CDR2 FQGNSA. V lost 5 bases to trimming and J lost 4 bases; unmatched junction nucleotides: 5. The CDR3 length is 15 residues. This CDR3 reads CASSVGGLAGETQYF. The CDR3 DNA sequence: TGTGCCAGCAGCGTGGGGGGACTAGCGGGAGAGACCCAGTACTTC.

The chain has TRBV5-1 and TRBJ2-2; no definite D call. The CDR3 runs 13 residues. Germline assignment: CDR1 SGHRS and CDR2 YFSETQ. V lost 2 bases to trimming and J lost 6 bases, with 8 bases between them. The CDR3 region has the DNA TGCGCCAGCAGCTTCCCCACAGCCGGGGAGCTGTTTTTT. As protein: CASSFPTAGELFF.

V gene TRBV2 combines with J gene TRBJ2-1; 11 positions match TRBD2. Germline assignment: CDR1 SNHLY and CDR2 FYNNEI. This CDR3 has 16 residues. Losses at the gene ends were 6 bases for V and 4 bases for J; bases not matched to a gene: 8. The CDR3 region is CASSPGGLAAYNEQFF. In nucleotides, the CDR3 is TGTGCCAGCAGCCCTGGGGGACTAGCGGCGTACAATGAGCAGTTCTTC.

This clone was detected only once. This rearrangement joins TRBV25-1 to TRBJ2-5; TRBD1 aligns across 8 bases. The CDR3 is made up of 13 amino acids. Germline V gives CDR1 MGHDK, CDR2 SYGVNS. V lost 5 bases, J lost 5 bases, and 4 bases stayed unmatched. The CDR3 spells CASSSTGVETQYF. The CDR3 DNA follows: TGTGCCAGCAGTTCGACAGGGGTGGAGACCCAGTACTTC.

J is TRBJ2-6 and V is TRBV18, with D possibly matching TRBD1 (6 bases). Germline V gene lookup returns CDR1 KGHSH and CDR2 LQKENI. The germline V and J ends were trimmed by 4 bases and 0 bases, with 7 bases remaining between them. This CDR3 is built from 15 residues. CDR3 nucleotide sequence: TGTGCCAGCTCACGGACAGCCTCTGGGGCCAACGTCCTGACTTTC. Amino acid sequence: CASSRTASGANVLTF.

The rearrangement uses TRBV29-1 and TRBJ1-1, with 9 bases lining up with TRBD1. Germline assignment: CDR1 SQVTM and CDR2 ANQGSEA. J lost 11 bases, V lost 7 bases, and 8 bases had no gene match. The CDR3 extends over 11 amino acids. For the CDR3, the DNA is TGCAGCGGGGCCGGGACAGGGTGGGCTTTCTTT. It yields the protein CSGAGTGWAFF.

The chain recombines TRBV7-9 with TRBJ1-1; D is ambiguous. CDR1 and CDR2 from the germline V gene are SEHNR and FQNEAQ (reference sequence). Trimming stripped 3 bases from V and 7 bases from J, with 12 bases between. CDR3 size: 13 residues. DNA of the CDR3: TGTGCCAGCAGCTTCTTGGGCTCCGATGAAGCTTTCTTT. It codes for CASSFLGSDEAFF.